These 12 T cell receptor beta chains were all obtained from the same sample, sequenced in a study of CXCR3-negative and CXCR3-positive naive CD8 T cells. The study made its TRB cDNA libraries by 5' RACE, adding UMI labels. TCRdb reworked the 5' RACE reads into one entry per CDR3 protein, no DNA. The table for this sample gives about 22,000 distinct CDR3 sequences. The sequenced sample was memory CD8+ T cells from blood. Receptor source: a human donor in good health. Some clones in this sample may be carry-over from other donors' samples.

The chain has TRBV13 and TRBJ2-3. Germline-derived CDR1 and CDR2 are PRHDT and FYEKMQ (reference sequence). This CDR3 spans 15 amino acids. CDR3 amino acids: CASSLGLTGTDTQYF.

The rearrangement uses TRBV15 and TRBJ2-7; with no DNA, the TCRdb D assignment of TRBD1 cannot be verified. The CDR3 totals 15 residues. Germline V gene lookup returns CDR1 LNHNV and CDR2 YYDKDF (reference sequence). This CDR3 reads CATSTDTGPGYEQYF.

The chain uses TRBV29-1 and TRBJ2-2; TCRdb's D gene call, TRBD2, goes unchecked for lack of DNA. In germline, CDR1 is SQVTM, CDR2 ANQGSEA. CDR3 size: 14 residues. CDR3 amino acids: CSVEVEAGTGELFF.

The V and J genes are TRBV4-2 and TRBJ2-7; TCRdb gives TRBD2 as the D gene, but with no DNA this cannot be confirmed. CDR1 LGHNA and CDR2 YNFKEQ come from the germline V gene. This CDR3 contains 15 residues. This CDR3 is CASSQDPSGVGEQYF.

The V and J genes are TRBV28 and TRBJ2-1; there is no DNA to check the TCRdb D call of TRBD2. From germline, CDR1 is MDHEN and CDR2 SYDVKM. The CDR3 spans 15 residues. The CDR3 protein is CASSFAGGLYNEQFF. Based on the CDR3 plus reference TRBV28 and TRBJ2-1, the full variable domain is DVKVTQSSRYLVKRTGEKVFLECVQDMDHENMFWYRQDPGLGLRLIYFSYDVKMKEKGDIPEGYSVSREKKERFSLILESASTNQTSMYLCASSFAGGLYNEQFFGPGTRLTVL.

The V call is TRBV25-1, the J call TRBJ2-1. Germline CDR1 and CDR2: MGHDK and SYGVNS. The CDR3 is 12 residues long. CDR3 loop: CASSDPNNEQFF.

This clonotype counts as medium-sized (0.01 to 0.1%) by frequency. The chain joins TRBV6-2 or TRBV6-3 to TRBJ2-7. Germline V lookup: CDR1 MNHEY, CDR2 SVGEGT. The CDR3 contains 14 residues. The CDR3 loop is CASSYSGGPYEQYF.

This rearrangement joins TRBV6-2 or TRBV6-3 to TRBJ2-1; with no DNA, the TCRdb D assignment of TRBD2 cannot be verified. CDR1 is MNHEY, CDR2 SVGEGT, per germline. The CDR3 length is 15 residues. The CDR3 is CASSYGGGPYNEQFF.

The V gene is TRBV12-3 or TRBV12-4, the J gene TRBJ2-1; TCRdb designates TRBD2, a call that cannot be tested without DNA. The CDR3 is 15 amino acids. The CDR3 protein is CASSSALAGGLEQFF.

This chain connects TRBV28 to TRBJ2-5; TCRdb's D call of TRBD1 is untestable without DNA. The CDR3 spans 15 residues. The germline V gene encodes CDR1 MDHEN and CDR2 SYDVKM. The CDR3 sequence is CASSTDRTAQETQYF.

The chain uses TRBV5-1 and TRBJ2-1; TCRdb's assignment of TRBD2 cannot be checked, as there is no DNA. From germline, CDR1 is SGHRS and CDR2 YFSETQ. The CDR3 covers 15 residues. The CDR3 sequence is CASSRLAGTYNEQFF. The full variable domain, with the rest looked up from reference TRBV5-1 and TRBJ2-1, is KAGVTQTPRYLIKTRGQQVTLSCSPISGHRSVSWYQQTPGQGLQFLFEYFSETQRNKGNFPGRFSGRQFSNSRSEMNVSTLELGDSALYLCASSRLAGTYNEQFFGPGTRLTVL.

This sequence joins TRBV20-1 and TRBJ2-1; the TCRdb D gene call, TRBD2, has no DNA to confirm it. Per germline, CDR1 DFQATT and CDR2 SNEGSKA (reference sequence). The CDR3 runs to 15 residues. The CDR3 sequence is CSARALAGGLDEQFF.